This TCR beta chain is from a study of T cells in Graves' hyperthyroidism and ophthalmopathy. Study conclusions and caveats: The model predicted ophthalmopathy a median around seven months before onset.

V was clipped by 5 bases and J by 0 bases, with 26 bases between them. CDR1 is SGHTA, CDR2 FQGNSA, per germline. This CDR3 spans 21 amino acids. Amplification of TCR beta CDR3 regions was performed using RNA transcripts as template. With the HTBI primer set, the TCR CDR3 went through a first round of RT-PCR. TCRdb used MiXCR to reprocess the multiplex PCR reads, holding one entry per CDR3 protein. The table includes about 590,000 distinct CDR3 sequences, about a sixth detected once. This clonotype was seen a handful of times. No antigen is known for it. V usage is TRBV7-2 and J usage is TRBJ2-6, with D perhaps given as TRBD1 or TRBD2 (5 bases each). The clonotype comes from a woman aged 30 to 39 with Graves' hyperthyroidism. The sequencing sample was made of blood. CDR3 residues: CASSPSYRGGRVSSGANVLTF. For the CDR3, the DNA is TGTGCCAGCAGCCCTAGCTACCGAGGCGGCAGGGTGAGCTCTGGGGCCAACGTCCTGACTTTC.